The 21 T cell receptor beta chains below were found in one sample sequenced in a study of lymphopenia after photon versus proton radiotherapy. Measured with immunoSEQ multiplex PCR; TCRdb has only the in-frame clones, and not every one. Counted here are roughly 41,000 clones, approximately 87% occurring once; the ten biggest clones make up around 3%. This material consisted of peripheral blood, taken from a patient treated with photon-based radiotherapy. Receptor source: a man in his forties or fifties with gastric cancer.

The genes are TRBV6-1 and TRBJ1-4; 7 bases match TRBD1. Germline V gene data show CDR1 as MNHNS and CDR2 as SASEGT. Unmatched junction bases numbered 10, after V lost 10 bases and J lost 5 bases. The CDR3 spans 14 residues. Here the CDR3 DNA reads TGTGCCACAGCTATAACAGGGGAAAATGAAAAACTGTTTTTT. Protein: CATAITGENEKLFF.

The chain combines TRBV4-1 with TRBJ1-5; a weak D match, TRBD1 (6 bases). CDR3 size: 17 residues. Between the trimmed V and J ends, which lost 1 base and 4 bases, there was a span of 17 bases. Germline V gene sequence: CDR1 MGHRA, CDR2 YSYEKL. The CDR3 nucleotides are TGCGCCAGCAGCCAAGCCGGTTTGAGGGGGGGGAATCAGCCCCAGCATTTT. Amino acids: CASSQAGLRGGNQPQHF.

This sequence joins TRBV7-2 and TRBJ2-2; perhaps D is TRBD1 or TRBD2 (5 bases each). CDR3 length: 15 residues. The V and J ends lost 4 bases and 1 base respectively, with 10 bases between them. The germline V gene encodes CDR1 SGHTA and CDR2 FQGNSA. The CDR3 coding sequence is TGTGCCAGCAGCTGGGACGGGATGAACACCGGGGAGCTGTTTTTT. Translated, it gives CASSWDGMNTGELFF. Combining the CDR3 with reference TRBV7-2 and TRBJ2-2 gives the whole variable domain GAGVSQSPSNKVTEKGKDVELRCDPISGHTALYWYRQSLGQGLEFLIYFQGNSAPDKSGLPSDRFSAERTGGSVSTLTIQRTQQEDSAVYLCASSWDGMNTGELFFGEGSRLTVL.

The rearrangement links TRBV20-1 to TRBJ2-1; D unclear. V lost 6 bases and J 6 bases, leaving 9 bases between the germline ends. The V gene's germline CDR1 is DFQATT and CDR2 SNEGSKA (reference sequence). The CDR3 runs to 11 residues. The CDR3 here is CSARSFNEQFF. CDR3 in DNA: TGCAGTGCCAGGAGCTTCAATGAGCAGTTCTTC.

This sequence joins TRBV6-5 and TRBJ2-3; TRBD1 agrees at 7 bases. Germline CDR1 reads MNHEY; CDR2 reads SVGAGI. V was pared by 0 bases and J by 4 bases, with 1 base of the junction left unmatched. The CDR3 has 14 residues. The CDR3 DNA is TGTGCCAGCAGTTACTCGCAGGGGGCAGATACGCAGTATTTT. Its protein is CASSYSQGADTQYF.

The rearrangement uses TRBV9 and TRBJ2-5, with D possibly called TRBD1 or TRBD2 (5 bases each). V was clipped by 4 bases and J by 2 bases, with 15 bases between them. The germline gives CDR1 SGDLS, CDR2 YYNGEE. This CDR3 is 15 amino acids long. The CDR3, as DNA: TGTGCCAGCAGCTTCAACGTGGGACCTCAAGAGACCCAGTACTTC. This codes for CASSFNVGPQETQYF.

The gene calls are TRBV18 and TRBJ2-7; 12 nucleotides match TRBD1. CDR3 size: 15 residues. The V and J ends lost 3 bases and 5 bases, in that order; junction bases with no gene match: 5. In germline, CDR1 is KGHSH, CDR2 LQKENI. The CDR3 is CASSPLGTGGDEQYF. CDR3 DNA: TGTGCCAGCTCACCGCTAGGGACAGGGGGCGACGAGCAGTACTTC.

The gene calls are TRBV4-2 and TRBJ2-5; the match to TRBD2 covers 7 bases. The V and J ends lost 1 base and 4 bases, in that order; junction bases with no gene match: 12. Germline V lookup: CDR1 LGHNA, CDR2 YNFKEQ. The length of the CDR3 is 17 residues. In nucleotides, the CDR3 is TGTGCCAGCAGCCAAGGAGAGGGTCTTGGCGGGAGAGAGACCCAGTACTTC. This encodes CASSQGEGLGGRETQYF.

The V gene is TRBV19, the J gene TRBJ2-1; 9 bases are a match to TRBD2. The CDR3 extends over 14 amino acids. Germline-derived CDR1 and CDR2 are LNHDA and SQIVND (reference sequence). V was clipped by 7 bases and J by 9 bases; unmatched bases: 10. The CDR3 DNA follows: TGTGCCAGTACCCCAGGGACTAGCTTGAGTGAGCAGTTCTTC. Protein: CASTPGTSLSEQFF.

The V gene is TRBV28, the J gene TRBJ1-5; D is uncertain. In germline, CDR1 is MDHEN, CDR2 SYDVKM. Deletions cut 6 bases from V and 0 bases from J, with 9 bases between. The CDR3 sequence is 14 residues long. CDR3 sequence reads: CASREEYSNQPQHF. The CDR3 DNA reads TGTGCCAGCAGAGAGGAGTATAGCAATCAGCCCCAGCATTTT.

The gene calls are TRBV10-3 and TRBJ2-7, with TRBD2 matching over 10 bases. Germline CDR1 is ENHRY and CDR2 is SYGVKD. V lost 10 bases to trimming and J lost 3 bases; unmatched junction nucleotides: 15. The CDR3 covers 16 residues. This chain's CDR3 is CATSRGSGGNFYEQYF. The CDR3, as DNA: TGTGCCACCTCGCGGGGTAGCGGGGGGAACTTCTACGAGCAGTACTTC.

The chain links TRBV4-1 to TRBJ1-4, with TRBD1 matching over 10 bases. CDR1 MGHRA and CDR2 YSYEKL come from the germline V gene. The CDR3 length is 16 residues. J lost 6 bases, V lost 8 bases, and 12 bases had no gene match. The CDR3 protein is CASANRDRGPDEKLFF. In DNA form, the CDR3 reads TGCGCCAGCGCAAACCGGGACAGGGGTCCGGATGAAAAACTGTTTTTT.

V usage is TRBV15 and J usage is TRBJ2-1; 9 bases are a match to TRBD2. Germline V gene data show CDR1 as LNHNV and CDR2 as YYDKDF (reference sequence). The CDR3 totals 16 residues. The trim removed 5 bases at V and 0 bases at J, leaving 5 bases unmatched. The CDR3 protein is CATSPGLAASYNEQFF. The CDR3 bases are TGTGCCACCAGCCCGGGACTAGCAGCCTCCTACAATGAGCAGTTCTTC.

This chain links TRBV19 with TRBJ1-4, with 7 nucleotides matching TRBD1. This CDR3 region has 13 residues. V shed 7 bases, J shed 12 bases, and the junction held 11 bases outside the gene matches. Germline V gene sequence: CDR1 LNHDA, CDR2 SQIVND (reference sequence). The chain's CDR3 is CASTTWTGSELFF. In DNA form, the CDR3 reads TGTGCCAGTACCACCTGGACAGGCTCTGAACTGTTTTTT.

This clone has a handful of counts. The chain links TRBV7-8 to TRBJ2-7, with TRBD1 matching 7 bases. The CDR3 is made up of 16 amino acids. V lost 6 bases, J lost 2 bases, and 13 bases stayed unmatched. Germline V gene data show CDR1 as SGHVS and CDR2 as FQNEAQ. In nucleotides, the CDR3 is TGTGCCAGCAGTAACCCTTGGGACAGAGGTGCCTACGAGCAGTACTTC. This codes for CASSNPWDRGAYEQYF.

The chain has TRBV5-1 and TRBJ2-5; D is unclear. In germline, CDR1 is SGHRS, CDR2 YFSETQ. The CDR3 covers 12 residues. Trimming left V 2 bases short and J 0 bases short, with 2 bases between. This CDR3 is CASSFYQETQYF. The CDR3, as DNA: TGCGCCAGCAGCTTTTACCAAGAGACCCAGTACTTC.

The chain couples TRBV5-1 to TRBJ1-4; D is possibly TRBD1 (5 bases). Germline values: CDR1 SGHRS, CDR2 YFSETQ. V was shortened by 4 bases and J by 2 bases, with 9 bases between the two germline ends. The CDR3 covers 14 residues. This CDR3 reads CASSPGGTNEKLFF. As DNA, the CDR3 is TGCGCCAGCAGCCCCGGGGGGACTAATGAAAAACTGTTTTTT.

The chain links TRBV4-1 to TRBJ1-2; D may be TRBD1 (5 bases). This CDR3 has 15 residues. CDR1 is MGHRA, CDR2 YSYEKL, per germline. Trimming took off 0 bases at V and 3 bases at J, with 11 bases between the two ends. The CDR3 spells CASSQDGRGDYGYTF. For the CDR3, the DNA is TGCGCCAGCAGCCAAGATGGGAGGGGTGACTATGGCTACACCTTC.

The chain couples TRBV5-4 to TRBJ1-4; 9 bases fit TRBD1. The CDR3 is 15 residues long. V shed 5 bases and J 3 bases; nucleotides not matched to a gene: 5. CDR1 SGHNT and CDR2 YYREEE come from the germline V gene (reference sequence). The CDR3 sequence is CASRQGAHANEKLFF. The CDR3, as DNA: TGTGCCAGCAGACAGGGGGCGCATGCTAATGAAAAACTGTTTTTT.

The chain is built from TRBV11-2 and TRBJ2-2; D perhaps matches TRBD2 (5 bases). V gave up 6 bases and J gave up 4 bases, with 15 bases separating them. The germline V gene encodes CDR1 SGHAT and CDR2 FQNNGV. This CDR3 has 15 amino acids. The CDR3 loop is CASRDLGRSTGELFF. The DNA of the CDR3 is TGTGCCAGCAGGGACTTAGGCCGGAGCACCGGGGAGCTGTTTTTT.

This clone was picked up one time. This rearrangement joins TRBV11-1 to TRBJ1-1; 9 nucleotides line up with TRBD1. The ends lost 6 bases at V and 5 bases at J; junction bases unmatched: 10. Germline CDR1 reads SGHAT; CDR2 reads FQDESV (reference sequence). This CDR3 has 15 amino acids. CDR3 region: CASRSVQGARTEAFF. In DNA, the CDR3 is TGTGCCAGCAGATCCGTACAGGGGGCGAGGACTGAAGCTTTCTTT.